This TCR beta chain was sequenced during a study of identical twins. This clonotype has at least ten counts. The antigen is not known. Via MiXCR, TCRdb re-called the 5' RACE reads, giving one row per CDR3 protein. The data hold about 260,000 distinct CDR3 sequences, with 5.5% to 8% observed a single time. Study-level results: Out-of-frame beta sequences exhibited a weaker degree of excess twin sharing. Modelling approaches yielded underestimates of out-of-frame TCR alpha sharing between monozygotic twins.

Germline lookup yields CDR1 KGHDR and CDR2 SFDVKD. The CDR3 has 13 residues. The ends lost 9 bases at V and 2 bases at J; junction bases unmatched: 5. Separately, the same data were catalogued under a study of yellow fever vaccine responses in identical twins.

The sequenced sample was memory (CD45RO+) T cells sorted from blood. This clonotype was sampled from a woman between 18 and 29 years old in good health. The chain employs TRBV24-1 and TRBJ2-5; TRBD1 agrees at 7 bases. Here the CDR3 DNA reads TGTGCCACCCGGGACAGCTATCAAGAGACCCAGTACTTC. Encoded protein: CATRDSYQETQYF.